Reported below is one TCR beta chain. Antigen unknown. The sample comes from a study of Ad26.COV2.S vaccination and SARS-CoV-2 variants. The overall study: The authors gave Ad26.COV2.S intramuscularly, either once or twice 56 days apart. Study results and limitations: Measurements of TCR breadth and depth may have given underestimates of the total T cell responses. Substantial response breadth was reportedly seen for spike-specific CD8+ and CD4+ T cells after vaccination.

As to treatment: approximately 18 received Ad26.COV2.S at low or high dose, single or two shots; roughly 5 received placebo; per-sample allocation not given. Day 63 following the first vaccine or placebo injection was when the samples were taken. As its vector, the vaccine had Ad26, which expressed Wuhan-strain SARS-CoV-2 spike. Libraries were prepared by immunoSEQ multiplex PCR; TCRdb keeps only in-frame clonotypes and omits some of them. The sample lists hundreds of thousands of clones, 70% to 90% occurring once. This TCR came from a person between 18 and 65 years old who received the Ad26.COV2.S COVID-19 vaccine or a placebo. The sample was peripheral blood, taken in a trial of Ad26.COV2.S vaccine versus placebo.

The CDR3 sequence is CASSQEGWGEKLFF. CDR3 bases: TGTGCCAGCAGCCAAGAAGGGTGGGGTGAAAAACTGTTTTTT. The rearrangement links TRBV3-1 (or the pseudogene TRBV3-2) to TRBJ1-4; D not resolved. Trimming cost V 0 bases and J 7 bases, with 9 bases left between them. The CDR3 is 14 residues long. Germline V gene sequence: CDR1 LGHDT, CDR2 YNNKEL (reference sequence).